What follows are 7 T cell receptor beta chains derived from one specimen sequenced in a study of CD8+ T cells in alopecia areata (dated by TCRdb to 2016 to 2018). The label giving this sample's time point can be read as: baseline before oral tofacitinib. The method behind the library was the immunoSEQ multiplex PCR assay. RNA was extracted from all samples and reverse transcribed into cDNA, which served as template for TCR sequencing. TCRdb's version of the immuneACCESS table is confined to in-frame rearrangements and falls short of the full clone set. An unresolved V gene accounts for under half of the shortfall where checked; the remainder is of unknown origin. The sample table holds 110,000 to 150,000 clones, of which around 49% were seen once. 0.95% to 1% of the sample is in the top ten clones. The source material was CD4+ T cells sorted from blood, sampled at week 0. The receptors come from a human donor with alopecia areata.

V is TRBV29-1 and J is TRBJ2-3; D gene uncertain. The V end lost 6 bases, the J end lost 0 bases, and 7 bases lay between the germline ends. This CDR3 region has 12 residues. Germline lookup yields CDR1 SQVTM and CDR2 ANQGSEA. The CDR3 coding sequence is TGCAGCGTGGACCCTAGCACAGATACGCAGTATTTT. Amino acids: CSVDPSTDTQYF.

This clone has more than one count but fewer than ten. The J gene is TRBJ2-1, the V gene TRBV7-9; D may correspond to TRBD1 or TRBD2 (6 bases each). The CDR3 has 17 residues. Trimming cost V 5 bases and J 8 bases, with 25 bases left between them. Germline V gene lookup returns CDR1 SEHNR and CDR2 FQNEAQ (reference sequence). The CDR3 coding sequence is TGTGCCAGCAGCCCTCGTACGACGGGGGCCCTTATTTATGAGCAGTTCTTC. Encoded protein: CASSPRTTGALIYEQFF.

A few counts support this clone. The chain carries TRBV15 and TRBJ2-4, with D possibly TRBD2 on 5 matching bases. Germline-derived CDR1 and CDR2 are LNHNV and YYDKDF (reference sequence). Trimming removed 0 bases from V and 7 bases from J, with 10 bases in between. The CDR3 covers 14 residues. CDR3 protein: CATSREVSANIQYF. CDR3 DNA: TGTGCCACCAGCAGAGAGGTTAGCGCGAACATTCAGTACTTC.

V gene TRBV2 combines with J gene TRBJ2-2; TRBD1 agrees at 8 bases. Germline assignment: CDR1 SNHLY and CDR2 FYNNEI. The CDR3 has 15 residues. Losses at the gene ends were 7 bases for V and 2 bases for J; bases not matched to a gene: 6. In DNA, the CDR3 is TGTGCCAGCACTGACAGGGGTTCAAACACCGGGGAGCTGTTTTTT. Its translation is CASTDRGSNTGELFF.

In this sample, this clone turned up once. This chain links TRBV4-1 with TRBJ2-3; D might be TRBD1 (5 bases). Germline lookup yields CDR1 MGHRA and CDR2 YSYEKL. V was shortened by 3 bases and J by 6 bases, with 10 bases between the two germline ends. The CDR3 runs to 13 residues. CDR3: CASSQVSGDTQYF. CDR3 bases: TGCGCCAGCAGCCAGGTGTCAGGGGATACGCAGTATTTT.

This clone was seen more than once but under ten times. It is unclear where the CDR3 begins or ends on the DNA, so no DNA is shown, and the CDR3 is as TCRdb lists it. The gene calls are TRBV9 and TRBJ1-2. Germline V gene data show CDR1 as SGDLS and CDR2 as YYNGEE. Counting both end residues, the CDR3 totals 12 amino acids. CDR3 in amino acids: CASSVGPGGYTF.

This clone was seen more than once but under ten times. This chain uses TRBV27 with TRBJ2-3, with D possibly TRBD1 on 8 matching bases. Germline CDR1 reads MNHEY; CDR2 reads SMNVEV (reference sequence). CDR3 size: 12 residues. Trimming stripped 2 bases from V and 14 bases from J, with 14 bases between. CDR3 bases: TGTGCCAGCAGTTTAAACAGGGGGACTATGTATTTT. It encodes CASSLNRGTMYF.